This is a list of T cell receptor beta chains from one sample in a study of OX40 agonist ivuxolimab in advanced cancers. Profiling relied on immunoSEQ multiplex PCR, and the TCRdb table lists in-frame clones only, not all of them. The table shows about 31,000 clones, with about 90% occurring only once. The sequencing used CD4+ or CD8+ T cells sorted from blood, collected in a trial of the OX40 agonist ivuxolimab. Every receptor here comes from an adult with an advanced solid tumor such as melanoma, head and neck, liver or kidney cancer. Both conserved end residues are trimmed from each CDR3. The order of the fields is J gene, V gene, CDR3 protein.

j_gene: TRBJ2-5
v_gene: TRBV13
CDR3aa: ASSLDPAGGSQETQY

j_gene: TRBJ2-1
v_gene: TRBV27
CDR3aa: ASSLGTSGFSEQF

j_gene: TRBJ2-2
v_gene: TRBV13
CDR3aa: ASSLLIYTGELF

j_gene: TRBJ2-2
v_gene: TRBV18
CDR3aa: ASSPPGWVDTGELF

j_gene: TRBJ2-4
v_gene: TRBV2
CDR3aa: ASSDLPWTGSGGAKNIQY

j_gene: TRBJ2-3
v_gene: TRBV13
CDR3aa: ASTPLGDTQY

j_gene: TRBJ1-5
v_gene: TRBV7-8
CDR3aa: ASSQDRGPSQPQH

j_gene: TRBJ2-5
v_gene: TRBV7-2
CDR3aa: ASTETGPLETQY

j_gene: TRBJ1-6
v_gene: TRBV7-9
CDR3aa: ASSFGGVIGNSPLH

j_gene: TRBJ2-5
v_gene: TRBV4-1
CDR3aa: ASSQVGQPGGETQY

j_gene: TRBJ2-1
v_gene: TRBV2
CDR3aa: ASSDDGTAYNEQF

j_gene: TRBJ2-7
v_gene: TRBV7-3
CDR3aa: ASSLTGLAGATYEQY

j_gene: TRBJ1-5
v_gene: TRBV19
CDR3aa: ASSHAEGGIFGLVYSNQPQH

j_gene: TRBJ1-1
v_gene: TRBV11-2
CDR3aa: ASSFGGQGVQAEAF

j_gene: TRBJ2-3
v_gene: TRBV6-5
CDR3aa: ASSSGGDTQY

j_gene: TRBJ1-5
v_gene: TRBV6-5
CDR3aa: ASSYYWGSNQPQH

j_gene: TRBJ1-1
v_gene: TRBV20-1
CDR3aa: SASGNSAF

j_gene: TRBJ2-2
v_gene: TRBV7-9
CDR3aa: ASSYTGQAPGELF

j_gene: TRBJ2-1
v_gene: TRBV7-8
CDR3aa: ASSLAFPIDRLYNEQF

j_gene: TRBJ1-1
v_gene: TRBV19
CDR3aa: ASSRMNTEAF

j_gene: TRBJ1-1
v_gene: TRBV5-1
CDR3aa: ASSLSRHVNTEAF

j_gene: TRBJ2-1
v_gene: TRBV19
CDR3aa: ASSILMGNEQF

j_gene: TRBJ1-4
v_gene: TRBV7-9
CDR3aa: VSSLYVQGGEKLF

j_gene: TRBJ1-2
v_gene: TRBV9
CDR3aa: ASSRGSGATVS

j_gene: TRBJ2-1
v_gene: TRBV7-8
CDR3aa: ASSLIGAGPSNEQF

j_gene: TRBJ1-5
v_gene: TRBV4-1
CDR3aa: ASSQESGSGLYSNQPQH

j_gene: TRBJ1-1
v_gene: TRBV7-8
CDR3aa: ASRPTTGGMNTEAF

j_gene: TRBJ2-1
v_gene: TRBV27
CDR3aa: ASSLYSSYNEQF

j_gene: TRBJ1-5
v_gene: TRBV29-1
CDR3aa: SVEAQGAGQPQH

j_gene: TRBJ2-1
v_gene: TRBV6-5
CDR3aa: ASCSGNNEQF

j_gene: TRBJ2-3
v_gene: TRBV5-5
CDR3aa: ASSLDPAGGVTDTQY

j_gene: TRBJ2-2
v_gene: TRBV9
CDR3aa: ASRGLAGGPNGELF

j_gene: TRBJ2-7
v_gene: TRBV15
CDR3aa: ATSRATSGSAEQY

j_gene: TRBJ1-2
v_gene: TRBV4-3
CDR3aa: ASSQEFGGGYGYT

j_gene: TRBJ2-7
v_gene: TRBV27
CDR3aa: ASSLWVDAPEQY

j_gene: TRBJ2-1
v_gene: TRBV28
CDR3aa: ASSLNRGPGNEQF

j_gene: TRBJ1-5
v_gene: TRBV7-7
CDR3aa: ASPLWGGPNQPQH

j_gene: TRBJ2-2
v_gene: TRBV5-4
CDR3aa: ASGTIQNTGELF

j_gene: TRBJ2-2
v_gene: TRBV29-1
CDR3aa: SVEALCHDHTGELF

j_gene: TRBJ1-2
v_gene: TRBV28
CDR3aa: ASSFPGLANYGYT

j_gene: TRBJ1-1
v_gene: TRBV28
CDR3aa: ASRAGLNTEAF

j_gene: TRBJ2-7
v_gene: TRBV4-3
CDR3aa: ASSHRDGRRGEQY

j_gene: TRBJ2-5
v_gene: TRBV7-9
CDR3aa: ASSPPGLGQY

j_gene: TRBJ2-7
v_gene: TRBV5-5
CDR3aa: ASSLDGTLYEQY

j_gene: TRBJ2-7
v_gene: TRBV11-1
CDR3aa: ASSFRVDYEQY

j_gene: TRBJ1-2
v_gene: TRBV14
CDR3aa: ASSQGAVYGYT

j_gene: TRBJ1-1
v_gene: TRBV11-2
CDR3aa: ASSLDLGDMNTEAF

j_gene: TRBJ2-1
v_gene: TRBV7-9
CDR3aa: ASSLSIASGTTYNEQF

j_gene: TRBJ1-1
v_gene: TRBV14
CDR3aa: ASSQSRGLAEAF

j_gene: TRBJ2-1
v_gene: TRBV18
CDR3aa: ASSELTGSLSWGEQF

j_gene: TRBJ1-1
v_gene: TRBV10-2
CDR3aa: ASSEFSTSNTEAF

j_gene: TRBJ2-7
v_gene: TRBV27
CDR3aa: ASSFLGSYEQY

j_gene: TRBJ1-5
v_gene: TRBV4-2
CDR3aa: ASSQGYTGIIGNQPQH